The next 30 T cell receptor beta chains were all read from a single sample in a study of cytomegalovirus exposure and HLA in healthy donors. Amplification used 60 Vbeta primers and 13 Jbeta primers. The method was immunoSEQ multiplex PCR; TCRdb's version includes in-frame clones alone and lacks a portion of them. The table records about 110,000 clones, roughly 70% of them present only once. Input material: PBMCs. Source of these receptors: a woman aged 40 to 50 in good health and CMV-seropositive.

This clone occurred a few times. The CDR3 region is CASSWQGAPGNTIYF. CDR3 DNA: TGTGCCAGCAGTTGGCAGGGGGCGCCTGGAAACACCATATATTTT. V usage is TRBV6-5 and J usage is TRBJ1-3, with TRBD1 matching over 8 bases. CDR3 length: 15 residues. V lost 4 bases, J lost 2 bases, and 4 bases stayed unmatched. Germline-derived CDR1 and CDR2 are MNHEY and SVGAGI.

The chain is built from TRBV7-6 and TRBJ1-1; D remains ambiguous. Between the trimmed V and J ends, which lost 2 bases and 0 bases, there was a span of 7 bases. Germline CDR1 is SGHVS and CDR2 is FNYEAQ. The length of the CDR3 is 14 residues. The CDR3 region has the DNA TGTGCCAGCAGCTTATCCCCAATGAACACTGAAGCTTTCTTT. This sequence encodes CASSLSPMNTEAFF.

V is TRBV5-1 and J is TRBJ2-3; a weak D match, TRBD2 (6 bases). Germline assignment: CDR1 SGHRS and CDR2 YFSETQ. V gave up 4 bases and J gave up 1 base, with 16 bases separating them. CDR3 length equals 16 residues. The CDR3 nucleotides are TGCGCCAGCAGCCCGTTGACTGGAGGGGGCACAGATACGCAGTATTTT. Translating gives CASSPLTGGGTDTQYF.

V is TRBV5-4 and J is TRBJ2-7; 7 bases are a match to TRBD1. V trimming: 4 bases; J trimming: 2 bases; junction bases outside the gene matches: 6. The CDR3 is 14 residues long. Germline CDR1 SGHNT, CDR2 YYREEE (reference sequence). The CDR3 region is CASSPSGTAYEQYF. DNA of the CDR3: TGTGCCAGCAGCCCCTCCGGGACAGCCTACGAGCAGTACTTC. The complete variable domain, with remaining parts taken from reference TRBV5-4 and TRBJ2-7, reads ETGVTQSPTHLIKTRGQQVTLRCSSQSGHNTVSWYQQALGQGPQFIFQYYREEENGRGNFPPRFSGLQFPNYSSELNVNALELDDSALYLCASSPSGTAYEQYFGPGTRLTVT.

This sequence joins TRBV4-3 and TRBJ2-7, with 8 positions matching TRBD1. In germline, CDR1 is LGHNA, CDR2 YSLEER. This CDR3 contains 15 residues. V lost 3 bases and J lost 3; bases outside the gene matches: 7. The CDR3 nucleotides read TGCGCCAGCAGCCAGGCGACAGGGGTATTCTACGAGCAGTACTTC. It codes for CASSQATGVFYEQYF.

This chain uses TRBV7-8 with TRBJ2-7; 8 bases fit TRBD1. CDR3 length equals 15 residues. Unmatched junction bases numbered 13, after V lost 5 bases and J lost 7 bases. CDR1 SGHVS and CDR2 FQNEAQ come from the germline V gene. The CDR3 DNA sequence: TGTGCCAGCAGCCCTGGGGGGACCGGGGACAGGGAGCAGTACTTC. The encoded protein is CASSPGGTGDREQYF.

This clone has only one observation. The chain uses TRBV9 and TRBJ1-4, with TRBD1 matching 7 bases. Trimming at V came to 2 bases and at J to 5 bases, leaving 9 bases not matched to a gene. CDR3 size: 16 residues. CDR1 SGDLS and CDR2 YYNGEE come from the germline V gene. CDR3 coding DNA: TGTGCCAGCAGCGTCGCCGGGACAGTTCCAAATGAAAAACTGTTTTTT. It codes for CASSVAGTVPNEKLFF. Full variable domain (rest looked up from reference TRBV9 and TRBJ1-4): DSGVTQTPKHLITATGQRVTLRCSPRSGDLSVYWYQQSLDQGLQFLIQYYNGEERAKGNILERFSAQQFPDLHSELNLSSLELGDSALYFCASSVAGTVPNEKLFFGSGTQLSVL.

The J gene is TRBJ1-2, the V gene TRBV15; 8 bases are a match to TRBD1. Germline CDR1 and CDR2: LNHNV and YYDKDF (reference sequence). The CDR3 length is 16 residues. Germline trimming cut 0 bases from V and 5 bases from J; bases unmatched to any gene: 8. CDR3 sequence reads: CATSRDIGRQGYGYTF. As DNA, the CDR3 is TGTGCCACCAGCAGAGATATTGGTAGACAGGGGTATGGCTACACCTTC.

This chain uses TRBV21-1 with TRBJ1-1. TRBV21-1 is noted as a pseudogene. The CDR3 length is 13 residues. CDR3 DNA sequence: TGTGCCAGCAGCCCCGCGGGAAACACTGAAGCTTTCTTT. Protein sequence: CASSPAGNTEAFF.

This clone appeared a few times. J is TRBJ1-6 and V is TRBV6-1; 10 bases line up with TRBD1. V was pared by 6 bases and J by 19 bases, with 12 bases of the junction left unmatched. Germline V gene data show CDR1 as MNHNS and CDR2 as SASEGT. This CDR3 contains 13 residues. Written as DNA, the CDR3 is TGTGCCAGCAGGACCGGGACAGGGGTTCGGGTTCACTTT. This codes for CASRTGTGVRVHF.

This clone was counted a single time. The J gene is TRBJ1-6, the V gene TRBV29-1; D gene uncertain. Germline CDR1 and CDR2: SQVTM and ANQGSEA. The ends were cut back, 4 bases at V and 6 bases at J, with 10 bases in the middle. The CDR3 totals 13 residues. The CDR3 coding sequence is TGCAGCGTTGGGTACGGAGGTAATTCACCCCTCCACTTT. This sequence encodes CSVGYGGNSPLHF.

The chain carries TRBV27 and TRBJ1-1; the match to TRBD1 covers 7 bases. This CDR3 has 13 amino acids. The junction had 10 bases not matched to a gene; V was cut back by 5 bases and J by 10 bases. Germline CDR1 MNHEY, CDR2 SMNVEV (reference sequence). The CDR3 DNA reads TGTGCCAGCAGTCCACAGGACAGGATTGGAGCTTTCTTT. Translating gives CASSPQDRIGAFF.

The V and J genes are TRBV7-9 and TRBJ1-1; D not certain. CDR3 length: 14 residues. Germline loops: CDR1 SEHNR, CDR2 FQNEAQ (reference sequence). V lost 5 bases, J lost 4 bases, and 14 bases lay in between. This chain's CDR3 is CASSPEGWATEAFF. The CDR3 DNA sequence: TGTGCCAGCAGCCCCGAGGGTTGGGCCACTGAAGCTTTCTTT.

In its sample, this clone was seen a few times. The V call is TRBV9, the J call TRBJ1-3; D ambiguous. V lost 0 bases and J lost 4, with 11 bases in between. The CDR3 runs to 15 residues. Germline V gene sequence: CDR1 SGDLS, CDR2 YYNGEE. The CDR3 is CASSVGGVPGNTIYF. The CDR3 coding sequence is TGTGCCAGCAGCGTAGGGGGAGTGCCGGGAAACACCATATATTTT.

This clone has a single count. This chain connects TRBV2 to TRBJ2-5, with D uncertain. Germline V lookup: CDR1 SNHLY, CDR2 FYNNEI. This CDR3 has 12 amino acids. V lost 6 bases to trimming and J lost 1 base, with 6 bases between them. CDR3: CASRQSQETQYF. CDR3 coding DNA: TGTGCCAGCAGACAAAGCCAAGAGACCCAGTACTTC.

This sequence joins TRBV21-1 and TRBJ2-5; the table's D call of TRBD1 was not tested on the DNA. TRBV21-1 is a pseudogene. The CDR3 is made up of 17 amino acids. The CDR3 nucleotides are TGTGCCAGCAGCCCCCTTCGATGGGCAGGGCTTCAAGAGACCCAGTACTTC. This codes for CASSPLRWAGLQETQYF.

The CDR3 bases are TGTGCCAGCAGCCGAGCCGGGACTCTCCTCGAGCAGTACTTC. As protein: CASSRAGTLLEQYF. The chain employs TRBV9 and TRBJ2-7; D might be TRBD2 (6 bases). V was cut by 4 bases and J by 6 bases, with 17 bases left in between. CDR1 is SGDLS and CDR2 is YYNGEE in the germline V gene. This CDR3 spans 14 amino acids. The whole variable domain, filled in from reference TRBV9 and TRBJ2-7, reads DSGVTQTPKHLITATGQRVTLRCSPRSGDLSVYWYQQSLDQGLQFLIQYYNGEERAKGNILERFSAQQFPDLHSELNLSSLELGDSALYFCASSRAGTLLEQYFGPGTRLTVT.

Remarks on this clone: Additional DNA sequences in this sample encode the identical CDR3. The chain couples TRBV30 to TRBJ2-1; 8 nucleotides agree with TRBD2. CDR3 size: 19 residues. The germline V gene has CDR1 GTSNPN and CDR2 SVGIG (reference sequence). After removal of 4 bases from V and 1 base from J, the junction contained 18 bases not matched to a gene. CDR3 sequence (DNA): TGTGCCTGGACTCCAAATCTACGCATCACTAGCGGTTCCTACAATGAGCAGTTCTTC. Its protein product is CAWTPNLRITSGSYNEQFF. Filled out from reference TRBV30 and TRBJ2-1, the complete variable domain reads SQTIHQWPATLVQPVGSPLSLECTVEGTSNPNLYWYRQAAGRGLQLLFYSVGIGQISSEVPQNLSASRPQDRQFILSSKKLLLSDSGFYLCAWTPNLRITSGSYNEQFFGPGTRLTVL.

The CDR3 sequence: CASSRQGGGTDTQYF. The CDR3 DNA sequence: TGTGCCAGCAGTCGACAGGGAGGAGGCACAGATACGCAGTATTTT. The chain carries TRBV6-4 and TRBJ2-3; TRBD1 might be the D (7 bases). This CDR3 region has 15 residues. Germline loops: CDR1 MRHNA, CDR2 SNTAGT. V lost 5 bases and J 1 base, leaving 13 bases between the germline ends.

This clone came up a few times. This chain uses TRBV5-6 with TRBJ2-3, with a tentative D call TRBD2 (6 bases). The CDR3 has 15 residues. Deletions cut 4 bases from V and 6 bases from J, with 18 bases between. Germline V gene lookup returns CDR1 SGHDT and CDR2 YYEEEE. The CDR3 DNA reads TGTGCCAGCAGCCCGCGGGGCGGGGCTGGTGATACGCAGTATTTT. This codes for CASSPRGGAGDTQYF.

The V call is TRBV28, the J call TRBJ1-2; 12 nucleotides line up with TRBD1. The CDR3 sequence is 14 residues long. Germline loops: CDR1 MDHEN, CDR2 SYDVKM. The V segment lost 5 bases and the J segment 6 bases; nucleotides outside the gene matches: 4. DNA of the CDR3: TGTGCCAGCAGTCGGGACAGGGGGCGGGATGGCTACACCTTC. Its protein is CASSRDRGRDGYTF.

Only a few counts were recorded for this clone. J is TRBJ1-1 and V is TRBV19, with D unclear. V was shortened by 5 bases and J by 13 bases, with 17 bases between the two germline ends. The CDR3 consists of 12 residues. Germline V gene lookup returns CDR1 LNHDA and CDR2 SQIVND (reference sequence). For the CDR3, the DNA is TGTGCCAGTAGTCCAGGACGGCGGGGTCTTTTCTTT. Protein: CASSPGRRGLFF.

V is TRBV2 and J is TRBJ1-6; 8 bases match TRBD1. Germline trimming cut 7 bases from V and 7 bases from J; bases unmatched to any gene: 9. CDR3 length: 15 residues. The germline gives CDR1 SNHLY, CDR2 FYNNEI. The CDR3 here is CASTTGTGRNSPLHF. The CDR3 DNA is TGTGCCAGCACTACAGGGACAGGTCGCAATTCACCCCTCCACTTT.

This chain joins TRBV6-5 and TRBJ1-2; possibly TRBD1 for D (6 bases). Germline lookup yields CDR1 MNHEY and CDR2 SVGAGI. This CDR3 region has 14 residues. Trimming cost V 10 bases and J 2 bases, with 17 bases left between them. The CDR3 DNA sequence: TGTGCCACCGGGAAAACAGGGTCCAACTATGGCTACACCTTC. Amino acids: CATGKTGSNYGYTF.

For this clone: One end of the junction does not line up with germline, which may come from a read error. The same CDR3 arises from other DNA sequences in this sample as well. The chain has TRBV29-1 and TRBJ1-5; a possible D gene is TRBD1 (6 bases). The CDR3 consists of 15 residues. In germline, CDR1 is SQVTM, CDR2 ANQGSEA. For the CDR3, the DNA is TGCAGCGTTGTTGGGGACACGAATAGCAATCAGCCCCAGCACTTT. The encoded protein is CSVVGDTNSNQPQHF. The variable domain in full, completed from reference TRBV29-1 and TRBJ1-5, reads SAVISQKPSRDICQRGTSLTIQCQVDSQVTMMFWYRQQPGQSLTLIATANQGSEATYESGFVIDKFPISRPNLTFSTLTVSNMSPEDSSIYLCSVVGDTNSNQPQHFGDGTRLSIL.

This rearrangement joins TRBV11-3 to TRBJ2-1, with TRBD2 identical over 8 bases. This CDR3 has 14 amino acids. The V gene's germline CDR1 is SGHNT and CDR2 YENEEA. J lost 9 bases, V lost 4 bases, and 8 bases had no gene match. DNA for the CDR3: TGTGCCAGCAGCTCCGGGGGGGCCGCGAGTGAGCAGTTCTTC. This translates into CASSSGGAASEQFF.

CDR3 residues: CASSQGMGQVGTFF. The DNA for the CDR3 is TGCGCCAGCAGCCAAGGAATGGGACAGGTGGGAACTTTCTTT. This rearrangement joins TRBV4-3 to TRBJ1-1; 8 nucleotides match TRBD1. Germline CDR1 LGHNA, CDR2 YSLEER. Germline trimming cut 1 base from V and 12 bases from J; bases unmatched to any gene: 10. The CDR3 covers 14 residues.

In this sample, this clone turned up a few times. The chain carries TRBV9 and TRBJ1-5; a possible D gene is TRBD1 (6 bases). Between the trimmed V and J ends, which lost 7 bases and 1 base, there was a span of 12 bases. The CDR3 contains 14 residues. Germline lookup yields CDR1 SGDLS and CDR2 YYNGEE. The CDR3 sequence: CASGGGGSNQPQHF. DNA of the CDR3: TGTGCCAGCGGGGGAGGGGGAAGCAATCAGCCCCAGCATTTT.

The V and J genes are TRBV11-3 and TRBJ1-2, with 11 bases fitting TRBD1. Trimming removed 5 bases from V and 11 bases from J; junction bases left unmatched: 16. Germline V lookup: CDR1 SGHNT, CDR2 YENEEA. This CDR3 has 16 residues. The CDR3 region is CASSLKGGQGGGGYTF. The CDR3 region has the DNA TGTGCCAGCAGCCTCAAGGGGGGACAGGGGGGAGGCGGGTACACCTTC.

This clone was detected only a few times. This chain joins TRBV7-2 and TRBJ2-6; 7 bases match TRBD1. Trimming took 0 bases from V and 2 from J; bases not matched to a gene: 1. The CDR3 covers 16 residues. Per germline, CDR1 SGHTA and CDR2 FQGNSA. The CDR3 region is CASSLAGGAGANVLTF. CDR3 DNA: TGTGCCAGCAGCTTAGCAGGGGGCGCTGGGGCCAACGTCCTGACTTTC.